Below, 17 T cell receptor beta chains from the same sample are listed, as sequenced in a study of STAT5B mutations in CD4+ large granular lymphocyte leukemia. Data came from immunoSEQ multiplex PCR; TCRdb stores just in-frame clones and leaves some out. This table holds over 25,000 clones, approximately 80% found once. Sequenced sample: CD4+ T cells from blood buffy coats. The receptors were gathered from a human donor in good health.

The chain uses TRBV7-8 and TRBJ1-1, with unresolved D. The CDR3 runs 14 residues. Germline V lookup: CDR1 SGHVS, CDR2 FQNEAQ. The V end was cut by 1 base, the J end by 2 bases, with 8 bases between. CDR3 sequence: CASSLGSSNTEAFF. The CDR3 DNA reads TGTGCCAGCAGCTTAGGCAGCTCAAACACTGAAGCTTTCTTT.

The chain joins TRBV7-6 to TRBJ2-3; 11 nucleotides align to TRBD2. Per the germline V gene, CDR1 is SGHVS and CDR2 is FNYEAQ. V was pared by 5 bases and J by 3 bases, with 10 bases of the junction left unmatched. The CDR3 covers 17 residues. As DNA, the CDR3 is TGTGCCAGCAGCGTACTCCCACTAGCGGGAGCAACAGATACGCAGTATTTT. Its translation: CASSVLPLAGATDTQYF.

This clone appeared a single time. The chain joins TRBV28 to TRBJ1-5, with a possible D match to TRBD1 (5 bases). The CDR3 has 14 amino acids. V was shortened by 6 bases and J by 3 bases, with 12 bases between the two germline ends. CDR1 is MDHEN, CDR2 SYDVKM, per germline. CDR3 coding DNA: TGTGCCAGCAGGCAAACAGGACCCAATCAGCCCCAGCATTTT. Translating it yields CASRQTGPNQPQHF.

The rearrangement uses TRBV28 and TRBJ2-3, with 9 bases identical to TRBD1. The CDR3 spans 16 residues. The germline V gene encodes CDR1 MDHEN and CDR2 SYDVKM. The ends lost 5 bases at V and 2 bases at J; junction bases unmatched: 8. The CDR3 nucleotides are TGTGCCAGCAGTGCGGGGACAGGGTGGAACACAGATACGCAGTATTTT. Encoded protein: CASSAGTGWNTDTQYF.

This clone was seen just once. The rearrangement links TRBV5-1 to TRBJ2-3; 7 bases fit TRBD1. J was trimmed by 0 bases and V by 3 bases; bases with no gene match: 10. CDR1 and CDR2 from the germline V gene are SGHRS and YFSETQ. CDR3 length equals 17 residues. The CDR3 DNA follows: TGCGCCAGCAGCTGGTCCGGGACAGCCTCTAGCACAGATACGCAGTATTTT. This codes for CASSWSGTASSTDTQYF.

In this sample, this clone turned up a few times. The genes are TRBV19 and TRBJ2-1; 9 bases fit TRBD2. Germline CDR1 LNHDA, CDR2 SQIVND (reference sequence). J gave up 10 bases and V 6 bases, and 16 bases lay outside the gene matches. This CDR3 comprises 16 residues. CDR3 sequence reads: CASSRGLAGGSEEQFF. Here the CDR3 DNA reads TGTGCCAGTAGCCGAGGGTTGGCGGGAGGGAGTGAGGAGCAGTTCTTC. Drawing the rest from reference TRBV19 and TRBJ2-1, the complete variable domain is DGGITQSPKYLFRKEGQNVTLSCEQNLNHDAMYWYRQDPGQGLRLIYYSQIVNDFQKGDIAEGYSVSREKKESFPLTVTSAQKNPTAFYLCASSRGLAGGSEEQFFGPGTRLTVL.

This chain joins TRBV2 and TRBJ2-3, with 11 bases fitting TRBD2. The CDR3 is 21 residues long. CDR1 is SNHLY and CDR2 is FYNNEI in the germline V gene. V was pared by 6 bases and J by 0 bases, with 20 bases of the junction left unmatched. The CDR3 DNA reads TGTGCCAGCAGAACCCTCCTCGAACTAGCGGGGGAGGATTCTAGCACAGATACGCAGTATTTT. Translation gives CASRTLLELAGEDSSTDTQYF.

The gene calls are TRBV11-3 and TRBJ2-3; 13 bases align to TRBD2. Germline V gene lookup returns CDR1 SGHNT and CDR2 YENEEA. The V and J ends lost 4 bases and 8 bases, in that order; junction bases with no gene match: 9. This CDR3 has 16 residues. The chain's CDR3 is CASSSGGTSGKATQYF. CDR3 nucleotides: TGTGCCAGCAGCTCGGGCGGGACTAGCGGGAAAGCTACGCAGTATTTT.

The chain employs TRBV5-5 and TRBJ1-1, with D unclear. V lost 6 bases to trimming and J lost 5 bases, with 23 bases between them. The CDR3 loop spans 16 amino acids. Germline-derived CDR1 and CDR2 are SGHKS and YYEKEE (reference sequence). The CDR3 sequence is CASTNLGGIGSTEAFF. The CDR3 region has the DNA TGTGCCAGCACCAACCTGGGTGGGATCGGTTCGACTGAAGCTTTCTTT.

This chain joins TRBV19 and TRBJ1-1; no definite D call. There are 15 residues in the CDR3. Between the trimmed V and J ends, which lost 6 bases and 0 bases, there was a span of 14 bases. Germline CDR1 reads LNHDA; CDR2 reads SQIVND (reference sequence). This CDR3 reads CASRKGGQMNTEAFF. CDR3 nucleotides: TGTGCCAGTAGAAAAGGAGGCCAGATGAACACTGAAGCTTTCTTT.

This chain uses TRBV19 with TRBJ1-5; D is ambiguous. CDR1 and CDR2 from the germline V gene are LNHDA and SQIVND (reference sequence). The CDR3 contains 13 residues. V gave up 10 bases and J gave up 1 base, with 11 bases separating them. CDR3 protein: CATAVGSNQPQHF. CDR3 sequence (DNA): TGTGCCACGGCTGTTGGGAGCAATCAGCCCCAGCATTTT. Variable domain in full (rest from reference TRBV19 and TRBJ1-5): DGGITQSPKYLFRKEGQNVTLSCEQNLNHDAMYWYRQDPGQGLRLIYYSQIVNDFQKGDIAEGYSVSREKKESFPLTVTSAQKNPTAFYLCATAVGSNQPQHFGDGTRLSIL.

The chain uses TRBV28 and TRBJ1-1; 7 bases fit TRBD1. Losses at the gene ends were 6 bases for V and 1 base for J; bases not matched to a gene: 11. CDR1 is MDHEN, CDR2 SYDVKM, per germline. The length of the CDR3 is 16 residues. As DNA, the CDR3 is TGTGCCAGCAGCTCGCGCATCAGGGGGAGGAACACTGAAGCTTTCTTT. Amino acids: CASSSRIRGRNTEAFF. The full variable domain, rest sourced from reference TRBV28 and TRBJ1-1, is DVKVTQSSRYLVKRTGEKVFLECVQDMDHENMFWYRQDPGLGLRLIYFSYDVKMKEKGDIPEGYSVSREKKERFSLILESASTNQTSMYLCASSSRIRGRNTEAFFGQGTRLTVV.

V and J are TRBV10-1 and TRBJ2-3; D perhaps matches TRBD2 (5 bases). CDR3 length equals 13 residues. Trimming pared 8 bases from V and 6 bases from J, leaving 15 bases between. The V gene's germline CDR1 is WNHNN and CDR2 SYGVQD (reference sequence). CDR3 DNA sequence: TGCGCCAGCTGGCGGGCCTCTGGGGATACGCAGTATTTT. Translating gives CASWRASGDTQYF.

The chain couples TRBV28 to TRBJ2-7, with no clear D. Trimming shortened V by 2 bases and J by 2 bases, and 7 bases separated the two germline ends. Germline V gene data show CDR1 as MDHEN and CDR2 as SYDVKM. The CDR3 covers 13 residues. This CDR3 reads CASSLASPYEQYF. CDR3 nucleotide sequence: TGTGCCAGCAGTTTAGCCTCTCCCTACGAGCAGTACTTC. The full variable domain, rest sourced from reference TRBV28 and TRBJ2-7, is DVKVTQSSRYLVKRTGEKVFLECVQDMDHENMFWYRQDPGLGLRLIYFSYDVKMKEKGDIPEGYSVSREKKERFSLILESASTNQTSMYLCASSLASPYEQYFGPGTRLTVT.

This chain joins TRBV28 and TRBJ2-1; 9 bases fit TRBD1. This CDR3 region has 15 residues. V lost 3 bases, J lost 4 bases, and 4 bases stayed unmatched. Germline assignment: CDR1 MDHEN and CDR2 SYDVKM. For the CDR3, the DNA is TGTGCCAGCAGTTTCTGGGGACAGGGTTACAATGAGCAGTTCTTC. Protein: CASSFWGQGYNEQFF.

This clone was observed a handful of times. This chain joins TRBV27 and TRBJ2-3; D perhaps matches TRBD1 (6 bases). Germline V gene data show CDR1 as MNHEY and CDR2 as SMNVEV (reference sequence). The CDR3 consists of 14 residues. With 2 bases removed from V and 5 bases from J, the gap between germline ends came to 11 bases. The CDR3 protein is CASSLVTGKDTQYF. In nucleotides, the CDR3 is TGTGCCAGCAGTTTAGTCACAGGGAAAGATACGCAGTATTTT.

This rearrangement joins TRBV5-1 to TRBJ1-4, with D hard to call. The CDR3 is made up of 16 amino acids. The germline gives CDR1 SGHRS, CDR2 YFSETQ. Trimming took 4 bases from V and 1 from J, leaving 14 bases between them. CDR3 nucleotide sequence: TGCGCCAGCAGCCTCGTAGTAGGCGGAACTAATGAAAAACTGTTTTTT. Translating gives CASSLVVGGTNEKLFF.